The T cell receptor (beta chain) under discussion was sequenced for a study of cytomegalovirus exposure and HLA in healthy donors. The PCR had 60 Vbeta and 13 Jbeta primers. Sequenced by immunoSEQ multiplex PCR; TCRdb stores in-frame clones only, minus some. The sample's table shows around 150,000 clones. The germline V gene encodes CDR1 MDHEN and CDR2 SYDVKM. The CDR3 length is 16 residues. Trimming removed 6 bases at V and 1 base at J, with 15 bases between. The receptor was isolated from a man between 25 and 39 years old in good health and CMV-seronegative. Source material: PBMCs. J is TRBJ1-4 and V is TRBV28; D is possibly TRBD1 (6 bases). As DNA, the CDR3 is TGTGCCAGCAGGCGTAGACAGGCCCGAACTAATGAAAAACTGTTTTTT. Translating it yields CASRRRQARTNEKLFF. Filled out from reference TRBV28 and TRBJ1-4, the complete variable domain reads DVKVTQSSRYLVKRTGEKVFLECVQDMDHENMFWYRQDPGLGLRLIYFSYDVKMKEKGDIPEGYSVSREKKERFSLILESASTNQTSMYLCASRRRQARTNEKLFFGSGTQLSVL.